The 10 T cell receptor beta chains below were found in one sample sequenced in a study of regulatory T cells in long-lasting Graves disease. Libraries of TCR beta came from iRepertoire HTBI primers plus Arm-PCR of CDR3 regions. TCRdb called the multiplex PCR reads again in MiXCR, with one record for every CDR3 protein. In the table there are 500,000 to 800,000 distinct CDR3 sequences, approximately 31% of which are singletons. The time point: persistent/refractory GD, antithyroid drugs over 5 years with positive TRAb. Isolated PBMC RNA provided the starting material for the TCR library. The sequenced sample was peripheral blood mononuclear cells (PBMCs), obtained when the disease was refractory, from a patient treated with antithyroid drugs. These receptors all come from a female donor with Graves disease.

This clonotype was picked up many times. The gene calls are TRBV28 and TRBJ1-2; 10 bases match TRBD1. The CDR3 extends over 15 amino acids. The V and J ends lost 6 bases and 2 bases, in that order; junction bases with no gene match: 6. In germline, CDR1 is MDHEN, CDR2 SYDVKM. Here the CDR3 reads CASRRQGASNYGYTF. The DNA of the CDR3 is TGTGCCAGCAGAAGACAGGGGGCCTCCAACTATGGCTACACCTTC.

This clonotype appeared many times. The junction shows a germline mismatch at one end, possibly a read error. The chain has TRBV5-1 and TRBJ1-2; 9 bases are a match to TRBD1. This CDR3 is 14 amino acids long. Germline loops: CDR1 SGHRS, CDR2 YFSETQ. The CDR3 region is CASSLGQGNYGYTF. CDR3 DNA sequence: TGTGCCAGCAGTCTCGGACAGGGGAACTATGGCTACACCTTC.

This clonotype was counted a few times. The CDR3 coding sequence is TGTGCCAGTAGTATGTTTGAGATGAACACTGAAGCTTTCTTT. It specifies CASSMFEMNTEAFF. The chain recombines TRBV19 with TRBJ1-1; no reliable D call. With 3 bases removed from V and 0 bases from J, the gap between germline ends came to 8 bases. This CDR3 comprises 14 residues. The germline CDR1 and CDR2 sequences are LNHDA and SQIVND (reference sequence).

At least ten counts were recorded for this clonotype. The rearrangement joins TRBV2 to TRBJ1-5, with a possible D match to TRBD1 (6 bases). CDR1 and CDR2 (germline): SNHLY, FYNNEI. The CDR3 runs to 12 residues. V lost 6 bases and J 6 bases, leaving 9 bases between the germline ends. For the CDR3, the DNA is TGTGCCAGCAGATCGGACAGTCAGCCCCAGCATTTT. This encodes CASRSDSQPQHF.

This clonotype was detected a few times. The genes are TRBV6-1 and TRBJ1-1; maybe TRBD1 (5 bases). CDR1 MNHNS and CDR2 SASEGT come from the germline V gene. The CDR3 consists of 14 residues. Trimming cost V 8 bases and J 0 bases, with 13 bases left between them. The CDR3 DNA sequence: TGTGCCAGCGAAAGGCGGGGGGTGAACACTGAAGCTTTCTTT. This encodes CASERRGVNTEAFF.

In this sample, this clonotype turned up a few times. The CDR3 region has the DNA TGTGCCTGGAGCCTGGGATGGGGCAGTGGCTACACCTTC. Translating gives CAWSLGWGSGYTF. The chain recombines TRBV30 with TRBJ1-2, with D perhaps TRBD1 (5 bases). The V end lost 3 bases, the J end lost 7 bases, and 15 bases lay between the germline ends. This CDR3 spans 13 amino acids. Per germline, CDR1 GTSNPN and CDR2 SVGIG (reference sequence). Full variable domain (missing parts from reference TRBV30 and TRBJ1-2): SQTIHQWPATLVQPVGSPLSLECTVEGTSNPNLYWYRQAAGRGLQLLFYSVGIGQISSEVPQNLSASRPQDRQFILSSKKLLLSDSGFYLCAWSLGWGSGYTFGSGTRLTVV.

V usage is TRBV5-4 and J usage is TRBJ2-7; tentative D call: TRBD1 (5 bases). The CDR3 spans 14 residues. V was cut by 0 bases and J by 2 bases, with 9 bases left in between. Germline V gives CDR1 SGHNT, CDR2 YYREEE (reference sequence). CDR3 amino acids: CASSLGDSPYEQYF. In DNA, the CDR3 is TGTGCCAGCAGCTTGGGTGACAGCCCCTACGAGCAGTACTTC.

The J gene is TRBJ2-2, the V gene TRBV5-1; 9 bases map to TRBD2. With 6 bases clipped from V and 3 bases from J, the junction kept 6 bases outside the gene matches. This CDR3 spans 15 amino acids. CDR1 and CDR2 from the germline V gene are SGHRS and YFSETQ. The CDR3, as DNA: TGCGCCAGCAAACTAGCGGGCCTCGACACCGGGGAGCTGTTTTTT. Its translation: CASKLAGLDTGELFF.

This clonotype was observed a handful of times. The chain combines TRBV6-1 with TRBJ1-2, with 11 bases identical to TRBD1. This CDR3 has 16 residues. Germline loops: CDR1 MNHNS, CDR2 SASEGT. After removal of 4 bases from V and 9 bases from J, the junction contained 13 bases not matched to a gene. CDR3 DNA: TGTGCCAGCAGTGGCTTCGGGACAGGGGGTTCGTATCGCTACACCTTC. It yields the protein CASSGFGTGGSYRYTF.

The chain uses TRBV20-1 and TRBJ2-1, with D hard to call. Germline values: CDR1 DFQATT, CDR2 SNEGSKA (reference sequence). CDR3 length: 17 amino acids. V lost 2 bases and J 0 bases, leaving 17 bases between the germline ends. This CDR3 is CSARSQLTWSSYNEQFF. For the CDR3, the DNA is TGCAGTGCTAGATCCCAACTTACTTGGAGCTCCTACAATGAGCAGTTCTTC.